This TCR beta chain appears in the sequencing data of a study of blood T cells in healthy people across ages. The V gene's germline CDR1 is MDHEN and CDR2 SYDVKM. The length of the CDR3 is 13 residues. Deletions cut 6 bases from V and 0 bases from J, with 6 bases between. It was with a sample-barcoded 5' primer and a J-beta primer mix that a second PCR of roughly 6 to 12 cycles was run. TCRdb independently ran MiXCR on the 5' RACE reads; one entry per CDR3 protein. This table holds 650,000 to 1,000,000 distinct CDR3 sequences, roughly 35% found once. J is TRBJ2-1 and V is TRBV28; D unclear. This receptor was obtained from a man younger than 30 in good health. Material for sequencing was blood. The CDR3 nucleotides read TGTGCCAGCAGAGGCAGCTCCTACAATGAGCAGTTCTTC. Translated, it gives CASRGSSYNEQFF.